A selection of T cell receptor beta chains follows, all from one sample in a study of T cell repertoires in cytomegalovirus infection. Antigens for these TCRs are unknown. One entry per CDR3 protein, called by TCRdb with MiXCR from the reads. The repertoire holds just under 500,000 distinct CDR3 sequences, more than 30% seen once, with about a sixth in the top ten. Specimen: cultured PBMCs, collected from culture after CMV antigen stimulation. The receptor set was obtained from a human donor in good health (CMV status not recorded). Some clones in this sample may be carry-over from other donors' samples. CDR3s include the opening cysteine and the closing phenylalanine or tryptophan. Fields, in order: J gene, clone size, V gene, CDR3 length, D gene, CDR3 protein, CDR3 DNA. The D gene is left open where the match is weak. Size is stated for part of the rows, as once, few or many counts, or as a class when the clone is expanded.

J gene: TRBJ2-5; clone size: .; V gene: TRBV11-2; CDR3 length: 13; D gene: .; CDR3 protein: CASRSHGGETQYF; CDR3 DNA: TGTGCCAGCCGATCTCATGGTGGGGAGACCCAGTACTTC
J gene: TRBJ2-7; clone size: .; V gene: TRBV20-1; CDR3 length: 13; D gene: TRBD2; CDR3 protein: CSAPTSLSYEQYF; CDR3 DNA: TGCAGTGCGCCGACTAGCCTATCCTACGAGCAGTACTTC
J gene: TRBJ2-3; clone size: once; V gene: TRBV4-1; CDR3 length: 15; D gene: .; CDR3 protein: CASSQVGLLFDTQYF; CDR3 DNA: TGCGCCAGCAGCCAAGTTGGACTCCTATTTGATACGCAGTATTTT
J gene: TRBJ2-6; clone size: .; V gene: TRBV20-1; CDR3 length: 12; D gene: .; CDR3 protein: CSASSGANVLTF; CDR3 DNA: TGCAGTGCAAGCTCTGGGGCCAACGTCCTGACCTTC
J gene: TRBJ2-4; clone size: many; V gene: TRBV7-2; CDR3 length: 14; D gene: TRBD2; CDR3 protein: CASSLAGRVDIQYF; CDR3 DNA: TGTGCCAGCAGCTTAGCCGGGAGGGTAGACATTCAGTACTTC
J gene: TRBJ2-1; clone size: few; V gene: TRBV19; CDR3 length: 15; D gene: TRBD2; CDR3 protein: CASTPGTAGAYEQFF; CDR3 DNA: TGTGCCAGTACCCCCGGGACGGCGGGAGCATATGAGCAGTTCTTC
J gene: TRBJ2-3; clone size: .; V gene: TRBV7-2; CDR3 length: 12; D gene: .; CDR3 protein: CASSPGQDTQYF; CDR3 DNA: TGTGCCAGCAGCCCGGGACAAGATACGCAGTATTTT
J gene: TRBJ1-2; clone size: .; V gene: TRBV9; CDR3 length: 12; D gene: TRBD1; CDR3 protein: CASSEQGNGYTF; CDR3 DNA: TGTGCCAGCAGCGAACAGGGGAATGGCTACACCTTC
J gene: TRBJ2-7; clone size: .; V gene: TRBV18; CDR3 length: 13; D gene: .; CDR3 protein: CASSPSSLDEQYF; CDR3 DNA: TGTGCCAGCTCGCCTTCTAGTCTGGACGAGCAGTACTTC
J gene: TRBJ1-1; clone size: few; V gene: TRBV28; CDR3 length: 15; D gene: .; CDR3 protein: CASSPGGGLASEAFF; CDR3 DNA: TGTGCCAGCAGTCCCGGAGGGGGGCTGGCCAGTGAAGCTTTCTTT
J gene: TRBJ2-5; clone size: few; V gene: TRBV7-2; CDR3 length: 13; D gene: .; CDR3 protein: CASSFGTGETQYF; CDR3 DNA: TGTGCCAGCAGCTTCGGGACCGGGGAGACCCAGTACTTC
J gene: TRBJ1-2; clone size: .; V gene: TRBV11-3; CDR3 length: 14; D gene: TRBD1; CDR3 protein: CASSFRDRANGYTF; CDR3 DNA: TGTGCCAGCAGCTTCAGGGACAGGGCCAATGGCTACACCTTC
J gene: TRBJ2-7; clone size: .; V gene: TRBV6-1; CDR3 length: 12; D gene: TRBD1; CDR3 protein: CATRTGGYEQYF; CDR3 DNA: TGTGCCACACGGACAGGGGGTTACGAGCAGTACTTC
J gene: TRBJ2-3; clone size: few; V gene: TRBV12-3/TRBV12-4; CDR3 length: 17; D gene: TRBD2; CDR3 protein: CASSFRLAGEGTDTQYF; CDR3 DNA: TGTGCCAGCAGTTTTAGACTAGCGGGAGAAGGCACAGATACGCAGTATTTT
J gene: TRBJ1-2; clone size: .; V gene: TRBV7-8; CDR3 length: 13; D gene: .; CDR3 protein: CASRQLGGYGYTF; CDR3 DNA: TGTGCCAGCAGACAACTAGGGGGATATGGCTACACCTTC
J gene: TRBJ2-5; clone size: few; V gene: TRBV7-2; CDR3 length: 15; D gene: TRBD2; CDR3 protein: CASRGGLAGLGTQYF; CDR3 DNA: TGTGCCAGCAGGGGAGGCCTAGCGGGATTAGGCACCCAGTACTTC
J gene: TRBJ2-2; clone size: .; V gene: TRBV25-1; CDR3 length: 15; D gene: TRBD1; CDR3 protein: CASMPGQGRSGELFF; CDR3 DNA: TGTGCCAGCATGCCGGGACAGGGGAGATCCGGGGAGCTGTTTTTT
J gene: TRBJ2-1; clone size: once; V gene: TRBV7-9; CDR3 length: 14; D gene: TRBD2; CDR3 protein: CARGVAGGPNEQFF; CDR3 DNA: TGTGCCCGAGGGGTAGCGGGAGGACCCAATGAGCAGTTCTTC
J gene: TRBJ2-1; clone size: .; V gene: TRBV11-2; CDR3 length: 14; D gene: TRBD2; CDR3 protein: CASSSQSTSGEQFF; CDR3 DNA: TGTGCCAGCAGCTCTCAATCGACTAGCGGTGAGCAGTTCTTC
J gene: TRBJ2-1; clone size: .; V gene: TRBV11-2; CDR3 length: 17; D gene: TRBD2; CDR3 protein: CASSPRTSGSAYNEQFF; CDR3 DNA: TGTGCCAGCAGCCCTAGGACTAGCGGGAGCGCCTACAATGAGCAGTTCTTC
J gene: TRBJ2-2; clone size: few; V gene: TRBV6-2/TRBV6-3; CDR3 length: 16; D gene: .; CDR3 protein: CASSYRPAGSTGELFF; CDR3 DNA: TGTGCCAGCAGTTATCGTCCGGCGGGAAGCACCGGGGAGCTGTTTTTT
J gene: TRBJ2-5; clone size: many; V gene: TRBV7-8; CDR3 length: 16; D gene: .; CDR3 protein: CASSTRGRGRRETQYF; CDR3 DNA: TGTGCCAGCAGCACCCGTGGCAGGGGACGAAGGGAGACCCAGTACTTC
J gene: TRBJ2-5; clone size: .; V gene: TRBV20-1; CDR3 length: 13; D gene: .; CDR3 protein: CSAREDLQETQYF; CDR3 DNA: TGCAGTGCTAGAGAGGACCTCCAAGAGACCCAGTACTTC
J gene: TRBJ2-2; clone size: .; V gene: TRBV7-9; CDR3 length: 14; D gene: .; CDR3 protein: CASSINRTTGELFF; CDR3 DNA: TGTGCCAGCAGCATCAACAGGACTACCGGGGAGCTGTTTTTT
J gene: TRBJ2-4; clone size: .; V gene: TRBV7-2; CDR3 length: 15; D gene: TRBD2; CDR3 protein: CASSRPKGGRDIQYF; CDR3 DNA: TGTGCCAGCAGCCGGCCTAAGGGCGGGAGAGACATTCAGTACTTC
J gene: TRBJ2-4; clone size: few; V gene: TRBV7-8; CDR3 length: 16; D gene: TRBD2; CDR3 protein: CASSPASGRAKNIQYF; CDR3 DNA: TGTGCCAGCAGCCCAGCTAGCGGGAGGGCGAAAAACATTCAGTACTTC
J gene: TRBJ2-1; clone size: many; V gene: TRBV7-2; CDR3 length: 17; D gene: TRBD2; CDR3 protein: CASSPYRASGAYNEQFF; CDR3 DNA: TGTGCCAGCAGCCCCTACCGGGCTAGCGGAGCCTACAATGAGCAGTTCTTC
J gene: TRBJ1-5; clone size: once; V gene: TRBV11-2; CDR3 length: 15; D gene: TRBD1; CDR3 protein: CASSLVAGGRQPQHF; CDR3 DNA: TGTGCCAGCAGCTTAGTTGCAGGGGGCAGGCAGCCCCAGCATTTT
J gene: TRBJ1-5; clone size: .; V gene: TRBV6-5; CDR3 length: 13; D gene: .; CDR3 protein: CASSPAPYQPQHF; CDR3 DNA: TGTGCCAGCAGCCCAGCACCCTACCAGCCCCAGCATTTT
J gene: TRBJ2-2; clone size: many; V gene: TRBV7-2; CDR3 length: 17; D gene: TRBD2; CDR3 protein: CASRQTSGRVHTGELFF; CDR3 DNA: TGTGCCAGCAGGCAAACTAGCGGGAGAGTACACACCGGGGAGCTGTTTTTT
J gene: TRBJ2-1; clone size: few; V gene: TRBV11-2; CDR3 length: 15; D gene: .; CDR3 protein: CASNSPPAGRHEQFF; CDR3 DNA: TGTGCCAGCAATTCCCCCCCGGCGGGACGGCATGAGCAGTTCTTC
J gene: TRBJ2-5; clone size: few; V gene: TRBV7-2; CDR3 length: 17; D gene: TRBD2; CDR3 protein: CASSPRLLAGAQETQYF; CDR3 DNA: TGTGCCAGCAGCCCAAGGTTGCTAGCGGGAGCCCAAGAGACCCAGTACTTC
J gene: TRBJ2-3; clone size: .; V gene: TRBV6-8; CDR3 length: 16; D gene: .; CDR3 protein: CASSYLGGLHTDTQYF; CDR3 DNA: TGTGCCAGCAGTTACCTCGGGGGGCTGCACACAGATACGCAGTATTTT
J gene: TRBJ2-3; clone size: .; V gene: TRBV12-3/TRBV12-4; CDR3 length: 17; D gene: TRBD2; CDR3 protein: CASSLSKRDPSTDTQYF; CDR3 DNA: TGTGCCAGCAGTTTAAGTAAGCGGGACCCTAGCACAGATACGCAGTATTTT
J gene: TRBJ1-6; clone size: .; V gene: TRBV24-1; CDR3 length: 13; D gene: .; CDR3 protein: CATSDTGLSPLHF; CDR3 DNA: TGTGCCACCAGTGATACAGGGTTGTCACCCCTCCACTTT
J gene: TRBJ1-4; clone size: many; V gene: TRBV7-2; CDR3 length: 15; D gene: .; CDR3 protein: CASSLGQTGGEKLFF; CDR3 DNA: TGTGCCAGCAGCCTGGGCCAGACTGGAGGTGAAAAACTGTTTTTT
J gene: TRBJ2-3; clone size: many; V gene: TRBV20-1; CDR3 length: 13; D gene: TRBD1; CDR3 protein: CSAWDSRTDTQYF; CDR3 DNA: TGCAGTGCTTGGGACAGCCGCACAGATACGCAGTATTTT
J gene: TRBJ2-1; clone size: .; V gene: TRBV6-8; CDR3 length: 16; D gene: .; CDR3 protein: CASSYSKVAALLEQFF; CDR3 DNA: TGTGCCAGCAGTTACTCGAAGGTCGCGGCTTTATTGGAGCAGTTCTTC
J gene: TRBJ1-4; clone size: few; V gene: TRBV7-2; CDR3 length: 15; D gene: .; CDR3 protein: CASSMGQATNEKLFF; CDR3 DNA: TGTGCCAGCAGCATGGGCCAAGCAACTAATGAAAAACTGTTTTTT
J gene: TRBJ1-4; clone size: .; V gene: TRBV28; CDR3 length: 14; D gene: .; CDR3 protein: CASSSPGVNEKLFF; CDR3 DNA: TGTGCCAGCAGTTCCCCGGGGGTGAACGAAAAACTGTTTTTT